Shown below are 5 T cell receptor beta chains from a single sample sequenced in a study of T cells after yellow fever vaccination. MiXCR was run by TCRdb on the 5' RACE reads, yielding one entry per CDR3 protein. The repertoire consists of hundreds of thousands of distinct CDR3 sequences, with around 4% occurring once and the leading ten covering about a quarter. The specimen was PBMCs, collected on the day of the yellow fever booster vaccination. These TCRs come from a man between 18 and 29 years old who received the YFV17D yellow fever vaccine.

This clonotype was detected ten times or more. V is TRBV4-2 and J is TRBJ2-1; no clear D. V lost 3 bases to trimming and J lost 7 bases, with 22 bases between them. The germline V gene encodes CDR1 LGHNA and CDR2 YNFKEQ. The CDR3 covers 17 residues. Here the CDR3 DNA reads TGTGCCAGCAGCCACCTAAACCGGGTCACTATTGGTAATGAGCAGTTCTTC. It yields the protein CASSHLNRVTIGNEQFF.

This clonotype was seen many times. The chain joins TRBV20-1 to TRBJ2-5; D might be TRBD2 (5 bases). The CDR3 is 12 amino acids. The germline CDR1 and CDR2 sequences are DFQATT and SNEGSKA (reference sequence). CDR3: CSPIALQETQYF. The CDR3 nucleotides read TGCAGCCCAATAGCGTTACAAGAGACCCAGTACTTC.

This clonotype was counted many times. The chain's CDR3 is CASTPLGIQETQYF. Written as DNA, the CDR3 is TGCGCCAGCACGCCTTTAGGCATTCAAGAGACCCAGTACTTC. The chain couples TRBV5-1 to TRBJ2-5; D uncertain. The V gene lost 6 bases and the J gene lost 2 bases, with 14 bases spanning the gap. The CDR3 sequence is 14 residues long. Per the germline V gene, CDR1 is SGHRS and CDR2 is YFSETQ.

In its sample, this clonotype was seen many times. The rearrangement links TRBV11-2 to TRBJ1-2, with D tentatively TRBD1 (6 bases). The germline V gene has CDR1 SGHAT and CDR2 FQNNGV. The V gene lost 5 bases and the J gene lost 8 bases, with 24 bases spanning the gap. The CDR3 sequence is 16 residues long. The CDR3 sequence is CASSPSRGGLLGGYTF. Here the CDR3 DNA reads TGTGCCAGCAGCCCTTCCAGGGGAGGCCTTCTCGGAGGCTACACCTTC. The variable domain in full, with the rest retrieved from reference TRBV11-2 and TRBJ1-2, is EAGVAQSPRYKIIEKRQSVAFWCNPISGHATLYWYQQILGQGPKLLIQFQNNGVVDDSQLPKDRFSAERLKGVDSTLKIQPAKLEDSAVYLCASSPSRGGLLGGYTFGSGTRLTVV.

This clonotype was detected many times. J is TRBJ1-6 and V is TRBV27; D is perhaps TRBD1 (5 bases). This CDR3 has 15 residues. Germline CDR1 and CDR2: MNHEY and SMNVEV (reference sequence). V lost 2 bases and J 7 bases, leaving 12 bases between the germline ends. The CDR3 DNA sequence: TGTGCCAGCAGTTTAGAGGGGCTGCGCAATTCACCCCTCCACTTT. It translates to CASSLEGLRNSPLHF.